The 13 T cell receptor beta chains below were found in one sample sequenced in a study of CD8+ T cells in alopecia areata. Treatment given: oral pan-JAK inhibitor, 5-10 mg twice daily. RNA extraction and reverse transcription yielded cDNA as sequencing template. The method was immunoSEQ multiplex PCR; TCRdb's version includes in-frame clones alone and lacks a portion of them. Among 130,000 to 150,000 clones, approximately 85% were seen once, and the ten largest hold roughly 25%. The starting material was CD8+ T cells sorted from blood, obtained at week 4, from a patient treated with tofacitinib. These receptor sequences come from a human donor with alopecia areata.

This chain links TRBV6-5 with TRBJ1-2; TRBD1 is a possible D gene (5 bases). Germline V gene lookup returns CDR1 MNHEY and CDR2 SVGAGI. CDR3 size: 13 residues. V lost 5 bases and J 6 bases, leaving 13 bases between the germline ends. CDR3: CASSGTGVDGYTF. DNA of the CDR3: TGTGCCAGCAGTGGGACGGGTGTAGATGGCTACACCTTC.

The genes are TRBV28 and TRBJ2-1; D uncertain. CDR1 is MDHEN and CDR2 is SYDVKM in the germline V gene. V was trimmed by 5 bases and J by 5 bases, leaving 7 bases between them. The CDR3 loop spans 12 amino acids. CDR3 in DNA: TGTGCCAGCAGTCCTACTCACAATGAGCAGTTCTTC. It translates to CASSPTHNEQFF.

V and J are TRBV9 and TRBJ1-3; no definite D call. Trimming stripped 3 bases from V and 0 bases from J, with 7 bases between. The CDR3 totals 14 residues. CDR1 is SGDLS, CDR2 YYNGEE, per germline. The CDR3 DNA sequence: TGTGCCAGCAGCGGGCAGATCTCTGGAAACACCATATATTTT. It is translated as CASSGQISGNTIYF.

This clone was counted only a few times. This is likely an artifact of a read error, given a far larger clone one base away. The CDR3 bases are TGTGCCAGCAGCCAAGATAGGACAGGGCAATATGGCTACACCTTC. This codes for CASSQDRTGQYGYTF. The chain employs TRBV5-6 and TRBJ1-2; 8 bases fit TRBD1. CDR1 SGHDT and CDR2 YYEEEE come from the germline V gene. The V segment lost 4 bases and the J segment 5 bases; nucleotides outside the gene matches: 10. CDR3 size: 15 residues. Filled out from reference TRBV5-6 and TRBJ1-2, the complete variable domain reads DAGVTQSPTHLIKTRGQQVTLRCSPKSGHDTVSWYQQALGQGPQFIFQYYEEEERQRGNFPDRFSGHQFPNYSSELNVNALLLGDSALYLCASSQDRTGQYGYTFGSGTRLTVV.

The rearrangement joins TRBV7-9 to TRBJ1-1, with TRBD1 matching 8 bases. Trimming removed 6 bases from V and 1 base from J; junction bases left unmatched: 4. The CDR3 loop spans 14 amino acids. The V gene's germline CDR1 is SEHNR and CDR2 FQNEAQ (reference sequence). The DNA for the CDR3 is TGTGCCAGCAGGCAAGACAGGGGGAACACTGAAGCTTTCTTT. Translating it yields CASRQDRGNTEAFF.

This chain joins TRBV27 and TRBJ2-3; D ambiguous. This CDR3 is built from 13 residues. CDR1 MNHEY and CDR2 SMNVEV come from the germline V gene (reference sequence). Trimming removed 2 bases from V and 5 bases from J, with 8 bases in between. The DNA for the CDR3 is TGTGCCAGCAGTTTAGTTCTGGGAGATACGCAGTATTTT. It codes for CASSLVLGDTQYF.

This chain joins TRBV7-2 and TRBJ2-1, with 8 bases aligning to TRBD2. With 2 bases clipped from V and 7 bases from J, the junction kept 7 bases outside the gene matches. The CDR3 consists of 15 residues. Germline V lookup: CDR1 SGHTA, CDR2 FQGNSA. The CDR3: CASSLWAGGGNEQFF. The CDR3 DNA sequence: TGTGCCAGCAGCTTATGGGCGGGGGGAGGAAATGAGCAGTTCTTC.

V gene TRBV9 combines with J gene TRBJ2-1, with 10 positions matching TRBD2. Germline values: CDR1 SGDLS, CDR2 YYNGEE. The CDR3 contains 15 residues. V lost 3 bases and J lost 5; bases outside the gene matches: 5. The CDR3 nucleotides read TGTGCCAGCAGCGCCAGCGGGACTAGCGACAATGAGCAGTTCTTC. It specifies CASSASGTSDNEQFF.

CDR3 region: CATVAGGGDTQYF. The DNA of the CDR3 is TGTGCCACCGTGGCGGGGGGAGGAGATACGCAGTATTTT. The V gene is TRBV15, the J gene TRBJ2-3; 8 nucleotides match TRBD2. CDR3 size: 13 residues. J gave up 5 bases and V 8 bases, and 6 bases lay outside the gene matches. Germline lookup yields CDR1 LNHNV and CDR2 YYDKDF (reference sequence).

V and J are TRBV15 and TRBJ2-1; 10 bases line up with TRBD2. Trimming removed 7 bases from V and 3 bases from J; junction bases left unmatched: 6. Looked up from germline, CDR1 is LNHNV and CDR2 is YYDKDF (reference sequence). This CDR3 is built from 15 residues. Written as DNA, the CDR3 is TGTGCCACCACCCAAGGACTAGCGGACTACAATGAGCAGTTCTTC. It specifies CATTQGLADYNEQFF.

The chain joins TRBV29-1 to TRBJ1-2; possibly TRBD1 for D (5 bases). This CDR3 region has 11 residues. Trimming took off 0 bases at V and 7 bases at J, with 6 bases between the two ends. The germline CDR1 and CDR2 sequences are SQVTM and ANQGSEA. CDR3 loop: CSVEDRVGYTF. The CDR3 nucleotides read TGCAGCGTTGAAGACAGGGTTGGCTACACCTTC.

This chain connects TRBV7-2 to TRBJ2-7; TRBD2 might be the D (6 bases). The germline V and J ends were trimmed by 1 base and 2 bases, with 12 bases remaining between them. The CDR3 spans 15 residues. Germline assignment: CDR1 SGHTA and CDR2 FQGNSA. CDR3: CASSLVGRRAYEQYF. CDR3 nucleotide sequence: TGTGCCAGCAGCTTAGTCGGCAGGAGGGCCTACGAGCAGTACTTC.

The CDR3: CASSVGEELFF. The CDR3 DNA is TGTGCCAGCAGCGTTGGGGAGGAGCTGTTTTTT. The chain couples TRBV9 to TRBJ2-2, with D unclear. Germline CDR1 reads SGDLS; CDR2 reads YYNGEE. The CDR3 contains 11 residues. Trimming left V 2 bases short and J 10 bases short, with 6 bases between.